This T cell receptor beta chain was observed in a study of T cell responses to AZD1222 COVID-19 vaccine. V was pared by 1 base and J by 9 bases, with 5 bases of the junction left unmatched. CDR1 and CDR2 from the germline V gene are SGHTA and FQGNSA. CDR3 length: 15 residues. Using immunoSEQ multiplex PCR, the repertoire was profiled, and TCRdb retains in-frame clones only, with some absent. The sample lists around 160,000 clones, 90% to 95% occurring once. This sequence originates from an adult in good health. The chain couples TRBV7-2 to TRBJ2-1; 11 bases are a match to TRBD2. Source: peripheral blood, taken on day 0 of AZD1222 vaccination. The CDR3 bases are TGTGCCAGCAGCTTAGATACTAGCGGGGGACGTGAGCAGTTCTTC. Encoded protein: CASSLDTSGGREQFF.